The clone carrying this T cell receptor (beta chain) was detected ten times or more. The target antigen is unknown. Time point described: newly diagnosed GD, antithyroid drugs for less than 3 months. Extracted RNA from PBMCs served as the source of the TCR library. Sequencing libraries for TCR beta were prepared with iRepertoire HTBI primers and Arm-PCR of CDR3 regions. Using its own MiXCR run on the multiplex PCR reads, TCRdb lists one record per CDR3 protein. The profile shows around 400,000 distinct CDR3 sequences, roughly 15% of them singletons. The V and J ends lost 6 bases and 7 bases, in that order; junction bases with no gene match: 10. In germline, CDR1 is SNHLY, CDR2 FYNNEI. The CDR3 is made up of 16 amino acids. The data were obtained in a study of regulatory T cells in long-lasting Graves disease. Background on the study: Graves' patients diagnosed newly had used antithyroid drugs under 3 months.

Findings of the study overall: No thyroid tissue was studied; the work used peripheral blood only. More public clonotypes were shared by persistent patients (under 3,000) than by new patients (around 990). Persistent Graves' patients had lower TCR diversity than newly diagnosed ones.

Sequenced here: peripheral blood mononuclear cells (PBMCs), sampled at new diagnosis, from a patient treated with antithyroid drugs. This TCR was sampled from a female donor with Graves disease. The rearrangement uses TRBV2 and TRBJ1-5, with 12 bases aligning to TRBD1. The CDR3 loop is CASRDGTGGVFQPQHF. For the CDR3, the DNA is TGTGCCAGCAGGGATGGGACAGGGGGCGTATTCCAGCCCCAGCATTTT.